These T cell receptor beta chains were read from a single sample in a study of cytomegalovirus exposure and HLA in healthy donors. The data were produced by immunoSEQ multiplex PCR, yet TCRdb's version contains in-frame clones alone and is incomplete. The table lists roughly 170,000 clones, over 65% of them singletons. Sequencing input: PBMCs. The receptor set was obtained from a female donor in good health and CMV-seronegative. Each CDR3 is given with its conserved first and last residue. The D gene is left open where the match is weak. The size of a clone is reported for some rows only, either as once, few or many, or as a class for expanded clones.

j_call clone_size d_call v_call cdr3_nt cdr3_aa
TRBJ2-4 once - TRBV10-3 TGTGCCATCAGTGAAACCGGACAGAGTCAGTACTTC CAISETGQSQYF
TRBJ1-1 - - TRBV6-6 TGTGCCAGCAGTTACGGCGGTCTGAACACTGAAGCTTTCTTT CASSYGGLNTEAFF
TRBJ1-5 - TRBD1 TRBV15 TGTGCCACCACGGACAGGGCGGGCAATCAGCCCCAGCATTTT CATTDRAGNQPQHF
TRBJ1-1 - TRBD1 TRBV30 TGTGCCTGTAACAGGGGATCCACTGAAGCTTTCTTT CACNRGSTEAFF
TRBJ1-2 - TRBD1 TRBV6-6 TGTGCCAGCAGTTACCCCCTGACAGGGAGCTATGGCTACACCTTC CASSYPLTGSYGYTF
TRBJ2-7 - TRBD2 TRBV27 TGTGCCAGCAGGACTGGGGCTATACTAGCGGGGGGGGTCTACGAGCAGTACTTC CASRTGAILAGGVYEQYF
TRBJ1-4 - TRBD1 TRBV30 TGTGCCTGGAGTCCCCCGGGACAGTCTAATGAAAAACTGTTTTTT CAWSPPGQSNEKLFF
TRBJ2-4 - - TRBV28 TGTGCCAGCAGTTCTGGACAACTAGCCAAAAACATTCAGTACTTC CASSSGQLAKNIQYF
TRBJ2-3 few - TRBV21-1 TGTGCCAGCAGCAAAGGCAGTAGCGGGAGCACAGATACGCAGTATTTT CASSKGSSGSTDTQYF
TRBJ2-3 few TRBD2 TRBV5-1 TGCGCCAGCAGCCCGGGGGGGTTTCCAGATACGCAGTATTTT CASSPGGFPDTQYF
TRBJ2-7 once - TRBV7-2 TGTGCCAGCAGCTACGGGAGTGGGTACGAGCAGTACTTC CASSYGSGYEQYF
TRBJ2-7 - TRBD2 TRBV4-3 TGCGCCAGCAGCCAAGGAATCGGAAGCGGGACCAGATTACAGTACGAGCAGTACTTC CASSQGIGSGTRLQYEQYF
TRBJ1-2 - TRBD1 TRBV6-5 TGTGCCAGCAGCAGGACAGGGGCCTTCGTTGGCTACACCTTC CASSRTGAFVGYTF
TRBJ2-7 - - TRBV13 TGTGCCAGCAGCTTAGGGAGGTCCTACGAGCAGTACTTC CASSLGRSYEQYF
TRBJ1-6 - TRBD1 TRBV7-9 TGTGCCAGCAGCCCCGGGACAGGCCCTAATTCACCCCTCCACTTT CASSPGTGPNSPLHF
TRBJ2-4 - - TRBV13 TGTGCCAGCAGCTTAGAAGGCATCCACCGAGGAGGCAGTCAGTACTTC CASSLEGIHRGGSQYF
TRBJ2-3 - TRBD2 TRBV7-2 TGTGCCAGCACTCCCCTAGCGGGGGGACGACGCATTACGCAGTATTTT CASTPLAGGRRITQYF